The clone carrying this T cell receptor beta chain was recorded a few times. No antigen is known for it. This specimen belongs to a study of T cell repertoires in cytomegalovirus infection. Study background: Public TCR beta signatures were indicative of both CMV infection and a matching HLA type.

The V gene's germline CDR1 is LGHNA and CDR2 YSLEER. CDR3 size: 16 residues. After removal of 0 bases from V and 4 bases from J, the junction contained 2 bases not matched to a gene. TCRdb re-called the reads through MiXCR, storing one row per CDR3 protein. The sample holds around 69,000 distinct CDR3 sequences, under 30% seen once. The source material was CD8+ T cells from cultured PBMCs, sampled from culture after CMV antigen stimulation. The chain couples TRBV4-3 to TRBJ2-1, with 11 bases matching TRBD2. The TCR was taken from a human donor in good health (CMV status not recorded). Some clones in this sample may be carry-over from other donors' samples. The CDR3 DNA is TGCGCCAGCAGCCAAGATTTAGCGGGGGGGTACAATGAGCAGTTCTTC. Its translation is CASSQDLAGGYNEQFF.